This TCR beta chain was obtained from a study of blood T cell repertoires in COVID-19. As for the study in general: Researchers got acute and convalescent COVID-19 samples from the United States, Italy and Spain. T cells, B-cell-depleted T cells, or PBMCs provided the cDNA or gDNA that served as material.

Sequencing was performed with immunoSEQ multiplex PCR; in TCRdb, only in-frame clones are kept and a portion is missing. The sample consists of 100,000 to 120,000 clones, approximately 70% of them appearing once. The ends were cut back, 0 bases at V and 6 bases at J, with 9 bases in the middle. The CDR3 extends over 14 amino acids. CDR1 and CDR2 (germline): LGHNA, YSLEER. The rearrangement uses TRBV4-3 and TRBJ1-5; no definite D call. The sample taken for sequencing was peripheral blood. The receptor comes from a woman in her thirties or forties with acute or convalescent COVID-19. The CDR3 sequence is CASSQELFGQPQHF. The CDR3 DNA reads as TGCGCCAGCAGCCAAGAGTTGTTCGGTCAGCCCCAGCATTTT.